This T cell receptor beta chain was captured in a study of blood T cell repertoires in COVID-19. In the study overall: Samples representing acute and convalescent COVID-19 were sourced from the United States, Italy and Spain. Sources were T cells, B-cell-depleted T cells, or PBMCs; the material itself was cDNA or gDNA.

How the authors handled the data: Amplification with reference gene primers provided the estimates of nucleated cell counts. Sequenced by immunoSEQ multiplex PCR; TCRdb stores in-frame clones only, minus some. V, J and clone size are those of that table, while D and trimming were read from the DNA. This table holds approximately 40,000 clones, about 80% found once. The CDR3 loop spans 14 amino acids. Germline-derived CDR1 and CDR2 are SGHRS and YFSETQ. J was trimmed by 5 bases and V by 4 bases; bases with no gene match: 8. The receptor's source is a woman in her sixties with acute or convalescent COVID-19. The sequenced sample consisted of peripheral blood. This chain uses TRBV5-1 with TRBJ2-5, with TRBD1 matching 7 bases. The DNA of the CDR3 is TGCGCCAGCAGCATTCGAGGGGGCGGCGAGACCCAGTACTTC. This gives the protein CASSIRGGGETQYF.